This T cell receptor beta chain was captured by sequencing in a study of blood T cell repertoires in COVID-19. Trimming took 3 bases from V and 0 from J, leaving 12 bases between them. The CDR3 sequence is 15 residues long. Germline V CDR1 and CDR2: MGHDK, SYGVNS. As processed by the authors: For nucleated cells, counts were estimated from reference gene primer amplification. Method: immunoSEQ multiplex PCR; TCRdb's copy keeps in-frame clones and lacks some. V and J calls and clone size come straight from that table; D and trimming were deduced from the DNA. The sample shows a few hundred thousand clones, under 90% of them seen only once. Residents of about two dozen US areas, aged about 18 to 95 years, made up the participants. For recovered donors of Cohort 3, there were two negative PCRs, clearance, or symptom resolution.

The source of this sequence is a woman in her twenties or thirties who had recovered from COVID-19. The chain joins TRBV25-1 to TRBJ2-7, with D uncertain. Sequenced sample: PBMCs or T cells enriched from blood (not recorded which). For the CDR3, the DNA is TGTGCCAGCAGTGAGGTCGTGCGCCGCTCCTACGAGCAGTACTTC. It specifies CASSEVVRRSYEQYF.